This T cell receptor beta chain was identified during a study of CD8 T cells in Susac syndrome (dated by TCRdb to 2018 to 2020). General notes on the study: Among the sequenced Susac syndrome patients, about 6 had clinically active disease and roughly 8 were in clinical remission. Susac syndrome patients were therapy-naive, on corticosteroids (some also receiving IVIg), or on IVIg alone at blood withdrawal. The study used repertoire sequencing to test whether antigen drove CD8+ T cell activation and differentiation in Susac syndrome. The study compared CD8+ T cell repertoire clonality among approximately twelve healthy donors, around 14 Susac syndrome patients and approximately 16 multiple sclerosis patients. Study-wide conclusions, independent of this receptor: Susac syndrome CD8+ repertoires showed clonal expansion, highest in CD8+ TEMRA cells and greater in clinically active than remitting patients. Looking at Susac-specific public clones, the researchers identified about 15 in the total CD8+ repertoire and about 5 in the CD8+ TEMRA repertoire. The study acknowledged that relatively few individuals were included in the TCR sequencing and HLA analysis.

RNA was extracted using the RNeasy kit, and about 0.45 to 1 ug of the RNA was reverse transcribed with random hexamers. The immunoSEQ multiplex PCR assay, covering 54 Vbeta and 13 Jbeta segments, was used to amplify TCR beta CDR3 regions. PCR amplification bias was corrected by using a synthetic template baseline for primer optimization and computational correction. The authors' analysis ran thus. Only productive sequences were kept, with reads annotated to V, D and J genes according to IMGT and analyzed in immunoSEQ Analyzer. Clonality was computed as one minus Shannon entropy normalized by log2 of the number of productive unique sequences. Public and private clones were assessed among the 100 most prevalent clones of each patient and control. Susac-specific clones were defined as absent from healthy and MS cohorts, 850 to 1,300 published viral clones and other ImmuneACCESS disease sequences. TCRdb reprocessing: public reads trimmed at Q25 with fastp, clones called with MiXCR, in-frame beta chains kept. Rows with one shared CDR3 protein collapse into an entry with the most common genes and DNA. V and J calls and clone size were set by TCRdb, not the authors. In this sample the table shows 95,000 to 150,000 distinct CDR3 sequences, around 94% of which occur a single time. The ten top clones hold 0.25% to 0.3% of the sample.

Peripheral blood CD8+ and CD4+ T cells from healthy donors, Susac syndrome patients and multiple sclerosis patients were profiled using high-throughput TCR beta sequencing. The Susac syndrome patients fulfilled recently defined diagnostic criteria for either definite or probable disease. Bulk CD8+ and CD4+ T cells were purified magnetically by negative isolation, whereas CD8+ TEMRA cells were enriched by FACS. Blood was drawn into EDTA tubes, processed within 24 hours, and PBMCs were isolated by density gradient centrifugation. PBMCs intended for TCR sequencing were cryopreserved in liquid nitrogen and were subsequently thawed in a 37 degrees C water bath. A purity of at least 90% was achieved for sorted or isolated CD4+, CD8+ and CD8+ TEMRA cells. Measured from the cysteine to the phenylalanine, the CDR3 is 15 residues long. The retained sequence is limited to the CDR3, 45 bases, with the frame set at the first base. Based on the germline V gene, the CDR1 and CDR2 sequences are MNHEY and SVGAGI. Unmatched junction bases come to 2, with V trimmed by 2 bases and J by 0 bases.

A word on this clonotype: Its recognized antigen is unknown. No much larger clone exists at a distance of one base, and base qualities are not known.

The sequencing input was CD8+ T cells from PBMCs. The sequence joins TRBV6-5 to TRBJ2-5, with 8 bases matching TRBD2. This clonotype originated in a human donor with Susac syndrome. The CDR3 reads CASSYGGGHQETQYF. The DNA sequence reads TGTGCCAGCAGTTACGGCGGGGGGCACCAAGAGACCCAGTACTTC.